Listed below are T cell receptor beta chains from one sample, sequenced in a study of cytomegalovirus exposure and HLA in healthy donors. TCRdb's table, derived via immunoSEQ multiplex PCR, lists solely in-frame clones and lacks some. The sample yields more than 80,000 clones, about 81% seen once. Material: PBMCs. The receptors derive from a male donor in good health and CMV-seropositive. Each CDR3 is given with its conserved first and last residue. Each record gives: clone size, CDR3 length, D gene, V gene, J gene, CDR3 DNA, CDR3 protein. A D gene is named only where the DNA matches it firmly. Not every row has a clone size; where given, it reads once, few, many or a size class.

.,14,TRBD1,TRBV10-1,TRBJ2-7,TGCGCCAGCACCCCGGGACAGACGTTATACGAGCAGTACTTC,CASTPGQTLYEQYF
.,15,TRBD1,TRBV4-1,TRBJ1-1,TGCGCCAGCAGCCAGGGACAGTCTTCTCTGACTGAAGCTTTCTTT,CASSQGQSSLTEAFF
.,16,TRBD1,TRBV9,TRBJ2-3,TGTGCCAGCAGCGTAGGAAGGGACAGGGTTACAGATACGCAGTATTTT,CASSVGRDRVTDTQYF
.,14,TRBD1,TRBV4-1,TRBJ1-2,TGCGCCAGCAGCCAAGAGGGCAGGGGGGATGGCTACACCTTC,CASSQEGRGDGYTF
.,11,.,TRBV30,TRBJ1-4,TGTGCCTGGAGTGTACAGGAAAAACTGTTTTTT,CAWSVQEKLFF
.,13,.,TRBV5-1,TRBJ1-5,TGCGCCAGCAGCCCGGCGGGTAGCGAGCCCCAGCATTTT,CASSPAGSEPQHF
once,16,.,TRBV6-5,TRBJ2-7,TGTGCCAGCAGTTACTCGGGGGGGCGTAGCTCCTACGAGCAGTACTTC,CASSYSGGRSSYEQYF
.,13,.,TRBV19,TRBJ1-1,TGTGCCAGTAGAAAACCCAAAGCCACTGAAGCTTTCTTT,CASRKPKATEAFF
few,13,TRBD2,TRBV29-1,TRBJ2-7,TGCAGCGTTTTTACTAGCGGGAGGTACGAGCAGTACTTC,CSVFTSGRYEQYF
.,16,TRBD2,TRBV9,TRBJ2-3,TGTGCCAGCAGCGTAGTTTCGGGAGGAAGCACAGATACGCAGTATTTT,CASSVVSGGSTDTQYF
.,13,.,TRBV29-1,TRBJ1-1,TGCAGCGTTGGGCAGGTGCAGAACACTGAAGCTTTCTTT,CSVGQVQNTEAFF
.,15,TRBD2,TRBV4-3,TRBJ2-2,TGCGCCAGCAGATATAGCGGGGTGGACACCGGGGAGCTGTTTTTT,CASRYSGVDTGELFF
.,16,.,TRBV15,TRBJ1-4,TGTGCCACCAGCAGAGATCCTTCAGCAACTAATGAAAAACTGTTTTTT,CATSRDPSATNEKLFF
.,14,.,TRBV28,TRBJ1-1,TGTGCCAGCAGTCCACGGACCCGGGGCACTGAAGCTTTCTTT,CASSPRTRGTEAFF
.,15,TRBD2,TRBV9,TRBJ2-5,TGTGCCAGCAGCGTGGGCGGGGGGGCTGGAGAGACCCAGTACTTC,CASSVGGGAGETQYF
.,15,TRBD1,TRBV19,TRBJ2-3,TGTGCCAGTAGTATGGGTGGGACAGGTGCAGATACGCAGTATTTT,CASSMGGTGADTQYF
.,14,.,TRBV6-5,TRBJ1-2,TGTGCCAGCAGTCGAGACAGCCTTAACTATGGCTACACCTTC,CASSRDSLNYGYTF
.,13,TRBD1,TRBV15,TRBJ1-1,TGTGCCACCAGCTTGACAGGGTGGACTGAAGCTTTCTTT,CATSLTGWTEAFF
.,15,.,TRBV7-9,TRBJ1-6,TGTGCCAGCAGCCACAGCGGGGGATATAATTCACCCCTCCACTTT,CASSHSGGYNSPLHF
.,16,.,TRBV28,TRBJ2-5,TGTGCCAGCTCTACGACTAGTTTAACGGGACAAGAGACCCAGTACTTC,CASSTTSLTGQETQYF
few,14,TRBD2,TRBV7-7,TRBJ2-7,TGTGCTAGCAGCCCCGGGACTAGCGTGTACGAGCAGTACTTC,CASSPGTSVYEQYF
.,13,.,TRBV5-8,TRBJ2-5,TGTGCCAGCAGCCTGGACAACCAAGAGACCCAGTACTTC,CASSLDNQETQYF
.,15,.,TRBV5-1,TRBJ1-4,TGCGCCAGCAGCTTGGGAGGAGCAACTAATGAAAAACTGTTTTTT,CASSLGGATNEKLFF
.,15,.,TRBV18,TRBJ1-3,TGTGCCAGCTCACCGCCGGGGGATTCTGGAAACACCATATATTTT,CASSPPGDSGNTIYF
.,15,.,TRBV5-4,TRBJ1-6,TGTGCCAGCAGCTTGTTTATCGCCGCCGGTTCACCCCTCCACTTT,CASSLFIAAGSPLHF
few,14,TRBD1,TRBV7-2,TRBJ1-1,TGTGCCAGTCCCCCCGGGACAGGGTCAACTGAAGCTTTCTTT,CASPPGTGSTEAFF
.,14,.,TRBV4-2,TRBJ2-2,TGTGCCAGCAGCCGCCGGGATAACACCGGGGAGCTGTTTTTT,CASSRRDNTGELFF
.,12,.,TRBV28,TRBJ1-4,TGTGCCATCGGCAGGGGTTCTGAAAAACTGTTTTTT,CAIGRGSEKLFF
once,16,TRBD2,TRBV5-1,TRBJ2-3,TGCGCCAGCAGCTTGTATAGCGGGAGCGTGGCAGATACGCAGTATTTT,CASSLYSGSVADTQYF
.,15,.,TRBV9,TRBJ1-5,TGTGCCAGCAGCGTAGGTCCCAATAGCAATCAGCCCCAGCATTTT,CASSVGPNSNQPQHF
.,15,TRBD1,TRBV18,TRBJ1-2,TGTGCCAGCTCACGGACAGGGGGCAATGCGTTCGGCTACACCTTC,CASSRTGGNAFGYTF
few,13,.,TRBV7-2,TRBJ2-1,TGTGCCAGCAGACCAGGGGAGGGCAATGAGCAGTTCTTC,CASRPGEGNEQFF
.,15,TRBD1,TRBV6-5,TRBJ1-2,TGTGCCAGCAGTTACTCGGGACAGGCAAACTATGGCTACACCTTC,CASSYSGQANYGYTF
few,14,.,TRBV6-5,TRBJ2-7,TGTGCCAGCAGTCTGGCGAACGGGTTTTACGAGCAGTACTTC,CASSLANGFYEQYF
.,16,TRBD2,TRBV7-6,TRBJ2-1,TGTGCCAGCAGCTTTTACGGTAGCGGGAGCTTCAATGAGCAGTTCTTC,CASSFYGSGSFNEQFF
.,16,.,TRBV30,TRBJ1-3,TGTGCCTGGAGGTGGCCCGGTAGCCTCTCTGGAAACACCATATATTTT,CAWRWPGSLSGNTIYF
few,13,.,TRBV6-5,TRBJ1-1,TGTGCCAGCAGCCCGTCGGGGATATCTGAAGCTTTCTTT,CASSPSGISEAFF
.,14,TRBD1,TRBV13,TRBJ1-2,TGTGCCAGCAGTCAACAGGGGGCTGGCTATGGCTACACCTTC,CASSQQGAGYGYTF
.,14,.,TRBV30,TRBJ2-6,TGTGCCTGGGGCCGGGGAGCTGGGGCCAACGTCCTGACTTTC,CAWGRGAGANVLTF
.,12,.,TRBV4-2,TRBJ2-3,TGTGCCAGCAGCCCAAACACAGATACGCAGTATTTT,CASSPNTDTQYF
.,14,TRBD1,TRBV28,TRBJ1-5,TGTGCCAGCAGACTCCCGGGACAGGGTATGCCCCAGCATTTT,CASRLPGQGMPQHF
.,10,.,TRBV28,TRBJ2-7,TGTGCCAGCAGCCACTACGAGCAGTACTTC,CASSHYEQYF
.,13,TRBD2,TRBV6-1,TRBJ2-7,TGTGCCAGCAGCCTCGGGGGGTATGGAGAGCAGTACTTC,CASSLGGYGEQYF
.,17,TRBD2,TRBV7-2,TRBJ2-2,TGTGCCAGCAGCTTACCGGGACTAGCGGTTGTGGCCGGGGAGCTGTTTTTT,CASSLPGLAVVAGELFF
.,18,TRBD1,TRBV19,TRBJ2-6,TGTGCCAGTAGTTCCACGGGACAGGTTCTTTCTGGGGCCAACGTCCTGACTTTC,CASSSTGQVLSGANVLTF
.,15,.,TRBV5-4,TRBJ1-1,TGTGCCAGCAGCAAAAAGCCCCCCACGAACACTGAAGCTTTCTTT,CASSKKPPTNTEAFF
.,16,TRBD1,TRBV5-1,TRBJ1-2,TGCGCCAGCAGCTTGTCCGGGACAGGGGATATCTATGGCTACACCTTC,CASSLSGTGDIYGYTF
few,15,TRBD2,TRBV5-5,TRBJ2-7,TGTGCCAGCAGCTTGCAGCGGGAAGCATTCTACGAGCAGTACTTC,CASSLQREAFYEQYF